The 28 T cell receptor beta chains below were found in one sample sequenced in a study of blood T cells in healthy people across ages. Using a J-beta primer mix together with a sample-barcoded 5' primer, a second PCR was run for about 7 to 12 cycles. MiXCR, run by TCRdb on the 5' RACE reads, gives a single entry per CDR3 protein. The sample has around 2 million distinct CDR3 sequences; 39% are singletons. The sequenced sample consisted of blood. Receptors were obtained from a human donor in good health.

The V gene is TRBV7-8, the J gene TRBJ2-4; TRBD1 agrees at 7 bases. The end of the DNA aligns better with TRBJ2-7, so the J call may be wrong. Germline lookup yields CDR1 SGHVS and CDR2 FQNEAQ. There are 14 residues in the CDR3. CDR3 nucleotide sequence: TGTGCCAGCAGCTCAGTAGGACAGGCCTACGAGCAGTACTTC. Translation gives CASSSVGQAYEQYF.

CDR3: CASSPGGHIQYF. In DNA form, the CDR3 reads TGTGCCAGCAGTCCCGGGGGCCACATTCAGTACTTC. The genes are TRBV6-5 and TRBJ2-4, with D perhaps TRBD1 or TRBD2 (6 bases each). V gave up 5 bases and J gave up 8 bases, with 10 bases separating them. Germline-derived CDR1 and CDR2 are MNHEY and SVGAGI. The CDR3 covers 12 residues.

The sample holds one count of this clonotype. At one boundary the junction diverges from the germline segment, which might be a read error. V usage is TRBV15 and J usage is TRBJ2-1; 7 bases line up with TRBD2. Germline values: CDR1 LNHNV, CDR2 YYDKDF (reference sequence). The CDR3 totals 14 residues. The CDR3, as DNA: TGTGTCACCAGCAGTAGTCGGGGGGATAATGAGCAGTTCTTC. This gives the protein CVTSSSRGDNEQFF.

This clonotype was seen many times. The V and J genes are TRBV9 and TRBJ2-1; 11 bases agree with TRBD2. Germline V gene data show CDR1 as SGDLS and CDR2 as YYNGEE. V dropped 0 bases and J dropped 0; count of bases not matched to a gene: 5. This CDR3 contains 18 residues. CDR3 coding DNA: TGTGCCAGCAGCGTAGGACTAGCGGGGCCGAGCTCCTACAATGAGCAGTTCTTC. Translated: CASSVGLAGPSSYNEQFF.

Only one count was recorded for this clonotype. Relative to the germline gene, one junction end is altered; a read error may explain this. V usage is TRBV29-1 and J usage is TRBJ1-4; D is possibly TRBD1 (6 bases). This CDR3 is 13 amino acids long. The V gene's germline CDR1 is SQVTM and CDR2 ANQGSEA. CDR3 nucleotide sequence: TGCAGCGTGCAGACAGGAAGGGATGAAAAACTGGTTTTT. This gives the protein CSVQTGRDEKLVF.

This clonotype was seen more than once but under ten times. V is TRBV6-5 and J is TRBJ1-1; D is uncertain. Germline CDR1 MNHEY, CDR2 SVGAGI. The CDR3 is made up of 13 amino acids. The V and J ends lost 8 bases and 1 base respectively, with 11 bases between them. The CDR3 here is CASCRNGNTEAFF. Here the CDR3 DNA reads TGTGCCAGCTGTAGGAATGGGAACACTGAAGCTTTCTTT.

This clonotype was counted ten times or more. The rearrangement joins TRBV4-3 to TRBJ2-3; the D gene is possibly TRBD2 (7 bases). This CDR3 has 15 amino acids. The germline CDR1 and CDR2 sequences are LGHNA and YSLEER. V was shortened by 4 bases and J by 3 bases, with 14 bases between the two germline ends. In DNA, the CDR3 is TGCGCCAGCAGCCCCTGGGGGCGGGGGACAGATACGCAGTATTTT. This codes for CASSPWGRGTDTQYF.

This clonotype has only a few counts. The chain joins TRBV29-1 to TRBJ1-2; a weak D match, TRBD1 (5 bases). Germline loops: CDR1 SQVTM, CDR2 ANQGSEA. V was clipped by 4 bases and J by 8 bases, with 11 bases between them. This CDR3 comprises 11 residues. The CDR3 nucleotides read TGCAGCGTTGTCGGGGCGGAGGGCTACACCTTC. Encoded protein: CSVVGAEGYTF. Drawing the rest from reference TRBV29-1 and TRBJ1-2, the complete variable domain is SAVISQKPSRDICQRGTSLTIQCQVDSQVTMMFWYRQQPGQSLTLIATANQGSEATYESGFVIDKFPISRPNLTFSTLTVSNMSPEDSSIYLCSVVGAEGYTFGSGTRLTVV.

The chain is built from TRBV6-5 and TRBJ1-5, with TRBD1 as a possible D gene (6 bases). CDR3 length: 15 residues. From germline, CDR1 is MNHEY and CDR2 SVGAGI. Trimming pared 3 bases from V and 2 bases from J, leaving 11 bases between. CDR3 loop: CASSYNRDGNQPQHF. The CDR3 region has the DNA TGTGCCAGCAGTTATAACAGGGATGGCAATCAGCCCCAGCATTTT.

This clonotype was counted only a few times. This rearrangement joins TRBV4-3 to TRBJ2-6, with 7 bases that match TRBD1. The CDR3 consists of 18 residues. V was clipped by 4 bases and J by 7 bases; unmatched bases: 16. Germline V gene data show CDR1 as LGHNA and CDR2 as YSLEER. The CDR3 nucleotides are TGCGCCAGCAGCCCGACGATCGACCAGACAGGGCGAGCCAACGTCCTGACTTTC. It translates to CASSPTIDQTGRANVLTF.

In its sample, this clonotype was seen many times. The chain couples TRBV3-1 to TRBJ2-5; 13 nucleotides align to TRBD2. The germline V gene encodes CDR1 LGHDT and CDR2 YNNKEL (reference sequence). The CDR3 consists of 15 residues. The V and J ends lost 4 bases and 3 bases, in that order; junction bases with no gene match: 2. CDR3 nucleotides: TGTGCCAGCAGCCTCGGGACTAGCGGGGAAGAGACCCAGTACTTC. As protein: CASSLGTSGEETQYF.

The V gene is TRBV7-8, the J gene TRBJ2-3; 10 nucleotides agree with TRBD2. V lost 5 bases, J lost 1 base, and 15 bases stayed unmatched. Looked up from germline, CDR1 is SGHVS and CDR2 is FQNEAQ. CDR3 length: 19 amino acids. For the CDR3, the DNA is TGTGCCAGCAGCCCGAGGGGTAGCGGGGGGCCGACTCGCACAGATACGCAGTATTTT. It specifies CASSPRGSGGPTRTDTQYF.

On this clonotype itself: Germline and junction disagree at one end, which may indicate a read error. V and J are TRBV2 and TRBJ1-2; 11 nucleotides line up with TRBD1. The CDR3 spans 14 residues. Germline V gene data show CDR1 as SNHLY and CDR2 as FYNNEI. CDR3 sequence: CASGRTGGNYGYAF. The CDR3 DNA is TGTGCCAGCGGTAGGACAGGGGGCAACTATGGCTACGCCTTC. The full variable domain, rest sourced from reference TRBV2 and TRBJ1-2, is EPEVTQTPSHQVTQMGQEVILRCVPISNHLYFYWYRQILGQKVEFLVSFYNNEISEKSEIFDDQFSVERPDGSNFTLKIRSTKLEDSAMYFCASGRTGGNYGYAFGSGTRLTVV.

This clonotype was counted a few times. The chain carries TRBV27 and TRBJ2-5; 11 nucleotides match TRBD1. The CDR3 length is 15 residues. Germline V lookup: CDR1 MNHEY, CDR2 SMNVEV (reference sequence). V was clipped by 6 bases and J by 5 bases; unmatched bases: 8. CDR3 sequence (DNA): TGTGCCAGCAGGGGACAGGGGGTTCGGTCGGAGACCCAGTACTTC. Protein product: CASRGQGVRSETQYF.

The chain links TRBV20-1 to TRBJ1-2; 8 bases are shared with TRBD1. V gave up 0 bases and J gave up 5 bases; unmatched junction bases: 14. This CDR3 is 17 amino acids long. Germline CDR1 DFQATT, CDR2 SNEGSKA (reference sequence). The CDR3 loop is CSARERELGQGWYGYTF. As DNA, the CDR3 is TGCAGTGCTAGAGAGAGAGAGTTAGGACAGGGATGGTATGGCTACACCTTC.

The chain carries TRBV28 and TRBJ1-2; maybe TRBD1 (6 bases). Looked up from germline, CDR1 is MDHEN and CDR2 is SYDVKM. The CDR3 is 15 amino acids. V lost 5 bases to trimming and J lost 8 bases, with 21 bases between them. In DNA form, the CDR3 reads TGTGCCAGCAGTCCTCCCGACAGGCCCCTTAGGGGCTACACCTTC. Protein sequence: CASSPPDRPLRGYTF.

This clonotype was counted ten times or more. In DNA, the CDR3 is TGCAGTGCTAGCGGGGCAAGCTCCTACAATGAGCAGTTCTTC. Encoded protein: CSASGASSYNEQFF. The chain couples TRBV20-1 to TRBJ2-1, with D perhaps assigned TRBD1 or TRBD2 (5 bases each). The germline V and J ends were trimmed by 3 bases and 0 bases, with 9 bases remaining between them. This CDR3 spans 14 amino acids. Germline V gene data show CDR1 as DFQATT and CDR2 as SNEGSKA (reference sequence).

This clonotype was detected a few times. The gene calls are TRBV20-1 and TRBJ2-3; D is perhaps TRBD2 (5 bases). CDR3 length: 14 residues. Germline lookup yields CDR1 DFQATT and CDR2 SNEGSKA (reference sequence). Trimming cost V 2 bases and J 0 bases, with 9 bases left between them. CDR3: CSARIRGSTDTQYF. As DNA, the CDR3 is TGCAGTGCTAGAATACGGGGAAGCACAGATACGCAGTATTTT.

This clonotype was found a few times. This chain joins TRBV6-5 and TRBJ2-7; weak D call: TRBD1 (6 bases). The CDR3 extends over 14 amino acids. Germline V lookup: CDR1 MNHEY, CDR2 SVGAGI. V was trimmed by 7 bases and J by 5 bases, leaving 18 bases between them. The CDR3 nucleotides read TGTGCCAGCACCCGAGGAGGCAGGGGCCACGAGCAGTACTTC. It is translated as CASTRGGRGHEQYF.

The sample holds a few counts of this clonotype. This rearrangement joins TRBV4-1 to TRBJ2-4; 9 bases map to TRBD2. Matching the DNA end better, TRBJ2-7 makes the J call doubtful. This CDR3 has 14 residues. Germline CDR1 MGHRA, CDR2 YSYEKL. For the CDR3, the DNA is TGCGCCAGCAGCCAACGGGCTAGCGGGGACGAGCAGTACTTC. This translates into CASSQRASGDEQYF.

This clonotype appeared many times. This rearrangement joins TRBV7-9 to TRBJ2-5; no reliable D call. The CDR3 contains 16 residues. Germline loops: CDR1 SEHNR, CDR2 FQNEAQ (reference sequence). V was clipped by 3 bases and J by 2 bases, with 16 bases between them. This CDR3 is CASSLGGGHGQETQYF. The CDR3 DNA follows: TGTGCCAGCAGCTTGGGCGGCGGCCACGGACAAGAGACCCAGTACTTC.

This clonotype was picked up a small number of times. The rearrangement joins TRBV20-1 to TRBJ2-1, with 9 bases lining up with TRBD1. Germline assignment: CDR1 DFQATT and CDR2 SNEGSKA (reference sequence). The trim removed 6 bases at V and 9 bases at J, leaving 15 bases unmatched. CDR3 size: 15 residues. Here the CDR3 reads CSAVPGQGQRGEQFF. CDR3 DNA sequence: TGCAGTGCCGTCCCGGGACAGGGTCAGCGTGGTGAGCAGTTCTTC.

CDR3 sequence: CASSYRRGGPDTQYF. The CDR3 nucleotides are TGTGCCAGCAGCTACCGGAGGGGGGGCCCAGATACGCAGTATTTT. V gene TRBV7-2 combines with J gene TRBJ2-3; D is possibly TRBD2 (7 bases). V was shortened by 4 bases and J by 4 bases, with 15 bases between the two germline ends. Germline CDR1 reads SGHTA; CDR2 reads FQGNSA. The CDR3 consists of 15 residues.

V usage is TRBV9 and J usage is TRBJ2-7; 9 bases are shared with TRBD1. Trimming took 1 base from V and 3 from J; bases not matched to a gene: 8. The CDR3 is 16 residues long. Looked up from germline, CDR1 is SGDLS and CDR2 is YYNGEE. CDR3 loop: CASSVRSGTGIYEQYF. The DNA of the CDR3 is TGTGCCAGCAGCGTACGATCAGGGACAGGGATCTACGAGCAGTACTTC.

This clonotype was seen a handful of times. This chain links TRBV12-3 or TRBV12-4 with TRBJ2-1; D not resolved. The V gene lost 0 bases and the J gene lost 14 bases, with 8 bases spanning the gap. The CDR3 is 11 residues long. The CDR3 region has the DNA TGTGCCAGCAGTTTAGCGGGTTGGGAGTTCTTC. This translates into CASSLAGWEFF.

This clonotype has more than one count but fewer than ten. The V gene is TRBV18, the J gene TRBJ1-1; tentative D call: TRBD1 (5 bases). Germline CDR1 and CDR2: KGHSH and LQKENI. This CDR3 contains 16 residues. V was shortened by 4 bases and J by 1 base, with 16 bases between the two germline ends. The CDR3 region is CASSLTVTTTNTEAFF. As DNA, the CDR3 is TGTGCCAGCTCACTGACAGTCACCACGACGAACACTGAAGCTTTCTTT. The complete variable domain, with remaining parts taken from reference TRBV18 and TRBJ1-1, reads NAGVMQNPRHLVRRRGQEARLRCSPMKGHSHVYWYRQLPEEGLKFMVYLQKENIIDESGMPKERFSAEFPKEGPSILRIQQVVRGDSAAYFCASSLTVTTTNTEAFFGQGTRLTVV.

This clonotype came up a few times. The CDR3, as DNA: TGTGCCAGCAGCATTTATAAGGGCTCGGGCAATGAGCAGTTCTTC. Encoded protein: CASSIYKGSGNEQFF. The chain couples TRBV12-3 or TRBV12-4 to TRBJ2-1; D unresolved. Trimming removed 6 bases at V and 6 bases at J, with 18 bases between. The CDR3 runs 15 residues.

As to this clonotype: A junction boundary mismatches the germline segment, possibly from a read error. V is TRBV5-6 and J is TRBJ2-7, with 7 positions matching TRBD1. CDR3 length: 15 residues. In germline, CDR1 is SGHDT, CDR2 YYEEEE. DNA of the CDR3: TGTACCAGCAGCTTGTTTACAGGGGTGGTCTACGAGCAGTACTTC. Its translation is CTSSLFTGVVYEQYF. Combining the CDR3 with reference TRBV5-6 and TRBJ2-7 gives the whole variable domain DAGVTQSPTHLIKTRGQQVTLRCSPKSGHDTVSWYQQALGQGPQFIFQYYEEEERQRGNFPDRFSGHQFPNYSSELNVNALLLGDSALYLCTSSLFTGVVYEQYFGPGTRLTVT.